A single sample gave rise to the 10 T cell receptor beta chains below, sequenced in a study of cytomegalovirus exposure and HLA in healthy donors. In the PCR, 60 Vbeta and 13 Jbeta primers were used. The method was immunoSEQ multiplex PCR; TCRdb's version includes in-frame clones alone and lacks a portion of them. The sample contains some 110,000 clones, 79% of which appear only once. The sample was PBMCs. The receptor source for this set is a woman between 18 and 29 years old in good health and CMV-seropositive.

The chain is built from TRBV5-6 and TRBJ2-1; D gene ambiguous. V dropped 3 bases and J dropped 12 bases, with 10 bases sitting between them. Germline values: CDR1 SGHDT, CDR2 YYEEEE. This CDR3 is 11 amino acids long. CDR3 nucleotide sequence: TGTGCCAGCAGCTGGGTCGGGTCGCAGTTCTTC. Its translation is CASSWVGSQFF.

The rearrangement joins TRBV9 to TRBJ2-5; D unresolved. The CDR3 spans 12 residues. Germline assignment: CDR1 SGDLS and CDR2 YYNGEE. With 4 bases removed from V and 1 base from J, the gap between germline ends came to 5 bases. DNA of the CDR3: TGTGCCAGCAGCCAACTCCAAGAGACCCAGTACTTC. Encoded protein: CASSQLQETQYF.

In this sample, this clone turned up a few times. The rearrangement joins TRBV7-9 to TRBJ2-7; 12 positions match TRBD2. With 7 bases clipped from V and 1 base from J, the junction kept 2 bases outside the gene matches. In germline, CDR1 is SEHNR, CDR2 FQNEAQ (reference sequence). The length of the CDR3 is 14 residues. DNA of the CDR3: TGTGCCAGCACCGGGACTAGCGGGTCCTACGAGCAGTACTTC. Translating it yields CASTGTSGSYEQYF.

The genes are TRBV13 and TRBJ2-3; D is possibly TRBD1 (6 bases). Germline V CDR1 and CDR2: PRHDT, FYEKMQ (reference sequence). This CDR3 has 13 amino acids. Trimming took 3 bases from V and 6 from J, leaving 10 bases between them. In nucleotides, the CDR3 is TGTGCCAGCAGCTTTAACAGGGTGGATACGCAGTATTTT. Protein sequence: CASSFNRVDTQYF. The variable domain in full, with the rest retrieved from reference TRBV13 and TRBJ2-3, is AAGVIQSPRHLIKEKRETATLKCYPIPRHDTVYWYQQGPGQDPQFLISFYEKMQSDKGSIPDRFSAQQFSDYHSELNMSSLELGDSALYFCASSFNRVDTQYFGPGTRLTVL.

The V call is TRBV16, the J call TRBJ1-6; unclear D gene. In germline, CDR1 is KGHSY, CDR2 FQNENV. CDR3 length: 15 residues. V was pared by 5 bases and J by 9 bases, with 17 bases between. Here the CDR3 reads CASSSAGVSSSPLHF. CDR3 in DNA: TGTGCCAGCAGCTCGGCGGGAGTTTCTAGTTCACCCCTCCACTTT.

This clone occurred once. The rearrangement uses TRBV18 and TRBJ2-6; 9 bases line up with TRBD1. Trimming at V came to 3 bases and at J to 0 bases, leaving 6 bases not matched to a gene. Germline CDR1 is KGHSH and CDR2 is LQKENI. This CDR3 is built from 18 residues. The CDR3 sequence is CASSPNHRGLSGANVLTF. The DNA of the CDR3 is TGTGCCAGCTCACCTAATCACAGGGGGCTCTCTGGGGCCAACGTCCTGACTTTC. Full variable domain (missing parts from reference TRBV18 and TRBJ2-6): NAGVMQNPRHLVRRRGQEARLRCSPMKGHSHVYWYRQLPEEGLKFMVYLQKENIIDESGMPKERFSAEFPKEGPSILRIQQVVRGDSAAYFCASSPNHRGLSGANVLTFGAGSRLTVL.

The gene calls are TRBV18 and TRBJ1-5; no clear D. The CDR3 contains 16 residues. V lost 6 bases, J lost 3 bases, and 18 bases lay in between. Germline V lookup: CDR1 KGHSH, CDR2 LQKENI. In DNA, the CDR3 is TGTGCCAGCTCGCGGACTGATCTTACCCCCAATCAGCCCCAGCATTTT. This translates into CASSRTDLTPNQPQHF.

This sequence joins TRBV28 and TRBJ1-5, with unresolved D. V lost 7 bases, J lost 1 base, and 11 bases lay in between. Per the germline V gene, CDR1 is MDHEN and CDR2 is SYDVKM. The CDR3 is made up of 14 amino acids. The CDR3, as DNA: TGTGCCAGCACCCTCCCCGTCAGCAATCAGCCCCAGCATTTT. As protein: CASTLPVSNQPQHF.

The V gene is TRBV2, the J gene TRBJ2-4; 10 nucleotides line up with TRBD2. The junction had 9 bases not matched to a gene; V was cut back by 7 bases and J by 6 bases. This CDR3 comprises 15 residues. The germline V gene has CDR1 SNHLY and CDR2 FYNNEI. CDR3: CASKPYTSGVNIQYF. The CDR3 DNA follows: TGTGCCAGCAAGCCCTACACTAGCGGGGTAAACATTCAGTACTTC. Drawing the rest from reference TRBV2 and TRBJ2-4, the complete variable domain is EPEVTQTPSHQVTQMGQEVILRCVPISNHLYFYWYRQILGQKVEFLVSFYNNEISEKSEIFDDQFSVERPDGSNFTLKIRSTKLEDSAMYFCASKPYTSGVNIQYFGAGTRLSVL.

This clone has just a few counts. The chain is built from TRBV30 and TRBJ2-7; D is uncertain. Germline V lookup: CDR1 GTSNPN, CDR2 SVGIG (reference sequence). Trimming shortened V by 1 base and J by 5 bases, and 9 bases separated the two germline ends. This CDR3 comprises 12 residues. CDR3 in DNA: TGTGCCTGGAGTGCCCTGCAGGACGAGCAGTACTTC. It is translated as CAWSALQDEQYF.